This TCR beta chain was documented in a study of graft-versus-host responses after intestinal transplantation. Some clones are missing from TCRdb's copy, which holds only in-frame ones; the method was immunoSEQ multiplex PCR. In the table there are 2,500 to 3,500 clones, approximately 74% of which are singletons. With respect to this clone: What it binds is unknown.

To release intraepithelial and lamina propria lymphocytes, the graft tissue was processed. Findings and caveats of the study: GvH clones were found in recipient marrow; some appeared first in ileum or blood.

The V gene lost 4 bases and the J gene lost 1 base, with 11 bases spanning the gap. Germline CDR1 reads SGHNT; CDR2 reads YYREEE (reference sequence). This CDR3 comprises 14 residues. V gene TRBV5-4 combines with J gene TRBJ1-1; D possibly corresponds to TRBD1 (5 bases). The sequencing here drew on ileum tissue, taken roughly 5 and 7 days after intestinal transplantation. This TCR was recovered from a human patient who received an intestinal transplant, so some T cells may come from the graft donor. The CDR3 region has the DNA TGTGCCAGCAGCGTACTAACAGGGAACACTGAAGCTTTCTTT. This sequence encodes CASSVLTGNTEAFF.